The source of this T cell receptor beta chain is a study of T cells in Graves' hyperthyroidism and ophthalmopathy. The CDR3 is 17 residues long. V gave up 0 bases and J gave up 0 bases, with 12 bases separating them. Germline assignment: CDR1 SGHRS and CDR2 YFSETQ. Amplification yielded TCR beta CDR3 regions, with RNA transcripts as the source. RT-PCR in the first round (using the HTBI primer set) targeted the TCR CDR3. Each CDR3 protein gets one entry after TCRdb re-called the multiplex PCR reads with MiXCR. The data show around 350,000 distinct CDR3 sequences, around 14% seen once. This clonotype was seen many times.

This TCR derives from a woman between 18 and 29 years old with Graves' hyperthyroidism that later progressed to Graves' ophthalmopathy. The chain employs TRBV5-1 and TRBJ2-2; a possible D gene is TRBD1 (5 bases). Source material: blood. CDR3 nucleotides: TGCGCCAGCAGCTTGGCCCTTGGGGCGGCGAACACCGGGGAGCTGTTTTTT. As protein: CASSLALGAANTGELFF.